The 22 T cell receptor beta chains presented below share a single source sample, sequenced in a study of beta chain features in type 1 diabetes. Findings and caveats of the study: Across all four CD4+ subsets, people with type 1 diabetes showed modestly shorter TCRB CDR3s.

For these receptors, no antigen is known. cDNA synthesis used the whole RNA isolate, giving expressed TCRB sequences. Assay used: immunoSEQ multiplex PCR; TCRdb lists only in-frame clones, some missing. This sample has a few hundred thousand clones; approximately 13% occur once, and the top ten carry approximately 0.016%. Sequenced: naive CD4+ T cells from blood. These receptor sequences come from a woman aged 18-29 years with type 1 diabetes.

In this sample, this clone turned up a few times. This chain uses TRBV7-9 with TRBJ2-1; D possibly corresponds to TRBD1 (6 bases). V was pared by 4 bases and J by 7 bases, with 20 bases between. The CDR3 is 16 amino acids. CDR1 and CDR2 (germline): SEHNR, FQNEAQ (reference sequence). This CDR3 reads CASSSNPGTPLNEQFF. As DNA, the CDR3 is TGTGCCAGCAGCTCTAATCCCGGGACACCCCTTAATGAGCAGTTCTTC.

This clone showed up just a few times. This chain connects TRBV7-2 to TRBJ2-1; 8 bases match TRBD2. V gave up 10 bases and J gave up 9 bases; unmatched junction bases: 14. The CDR3 has 14 amino acids. Germline V lookup: CDR1 SGHTA, CDR2 FQGNSA. This CDR3 reads CATRFGAGGGEQFF. CDR3 nucleotides: TGTGCCACCCGTTTCGGGGCGGGAGGAGGTGAGCAGTTCTTC.

The chain is built from TRBV18 and TRBJ2-5; 8 positions agree with TRBD2. Trimming at V came to 3 bases and at J to 1 base, leaving 4 bases not matched to a gene. CDR3 length: 15 amino acids. Germline CDR1 is KGHSH and CDR2 is LQKENI. The CDR3 DNA sequence: TGTGCCAGCTCACCGCTACTAGCGGCCCAAGAGACCCAGTACTTC. It codes for CASSPLLAAQETQYF.

The genes are TRBV30 and TRBJ2-3; 7 positions match TRBD1. The CDR3 runs 14 residues. J gave up 1 base and V 5 bases, and 6 bases lay outside the gene matches. CDR1 is GTSNPN and CDR2 is SVGIG in the germline V gene (reference sequence). The CDR3 sequence: CAWGTGQGTDTQYF. DNA of the CDR3: TGTGCCTGGGGGACCGGACAGGGCACAGATACGCAGTATTTT.

The chain joins TRBV27 to TRBJ2-6; weak D call: TRBD1 (5 bases). This CDR3 comprises 16 residues. Trimming cost V 2 bases and J 2 bases, with 10 bases left between them. Germline CDR1 reads MNHEY; CDR2 reads SMNVEV (reference sequence). The CDR3 is CASSLGHRAGANVLTF. Written as DNA, the CDR3 is TGTGCCAGCAGTTTAGGACACCGGGCTGGGGCCAACGTCCTGACTTTC.

This clone occurred a few times. This sequence joins TRBV5-6 and TRBJ2-5, with a tentative D call TRBD1 (7 bases). Per the germline V gene, CDR1 is SGHDT and CDR2 is YYEEEE. The CDR3 spans 15 residues. Deletions cut 1 base from V and 1 base from J, with 11 bases between. The CDR3 loop is CASSLTGEVQETQYF. As DNA, the CDR3 is TGTGCCAGCAGCTTGACAGGGGAGGTCCAAGAGACCCAGTACTTC.

This clone has a handful of counts. V is TRBV5-1 and J is TRBJ2-1; unclear D gene. The germline V gene has CDR1 SGHRS and CDR2 YFSETQ. The length of the CDR3 is 19 residues. Deletions cut 4 bases from V and 0 bases from J, with 23 bases between. The CDR3 protein is CASSDFGSFHLLSYNEQFF. In DNA, the CDR3 is TGCGCCAGCAGCGACTTCGGGTCCTTCCATTTACTCTCCTACAATGAGCAGTTCTTC.

This clone was counted between two and nine times. The rearrangement joins TRBV9 to TRBJ1-4; 9 bases are a match to TRBD1. V dropped 2 bases and J dropped 7; count of bases not matched to a gene: 6. CDR1 SGDLS and CDR2 YYNGEE come from the germline V gene. The CDR3 length is 15 residues. CDR3 nucleotide sequence: TGTGCCAGCAGCGTCACAGGGGGCGCGGGTGAAAAACTGTTTTTT. Protein product: CASSVTGGAGEKLFF.

The genes are TRBV7-2 and TRBJ1-2; the D gene is possibly TRBD1 (6 bases). This CDR3 is built from 14 residues. Looked up from germline, CDR1 is SGHTA and CDR2 is FQGNSA. V shed 8 bases and J shed 7 bases, with 20 bases lying between them. CDR3 sequence (DNA): TGTGCCAGCCGCGGGGGCGCGCCTCAGGGTGGCTACACCTTC. This sequence encodes CASRGGAPQGGYTF.

In its sample, this clone was seen a few times. The V call is TRBV6-5, the J call TRBJ2-7; 12 positions agree with TRBD2. This CDR3 has 14 residues. After removal of 4 bases from V and 4 bases from J, the junction contained 2 bases not matched to a gene. The germline V gene has CDR1 MNHEY and CDR2 SVGAGI. The CDR3 DNA sequence: TGTGCCAGCAGTTCGGGACTAGCGGGTTACGAGCAGTACGTC. Its protein product is CASSSGLAGYEQYV.

The rearrangement uses TRBV30 and TRBJ2-7; 9 nucleotides match TRBD1. The germline CDR1 and CDR2 sequences are GTSNPN and SVGIG (reference sequence). This CDR3 has 12 amino acids. With V trimmed by 5 bases and J by 7 bases, 6 bases remained unmatched. CDR3 sequence: CAWGQGLGEQYV. CDR3 DNA sequence: TGTGCCTGGGGACAGGGGTTGGGAGAGCAGTACGTC.

This clone was observed a few times. The same CDR3 arises from other DNA sequences in this sample as well. This rearrangement joins TRBV7-2 to TRBJ2-5; a possible D gene is TRBD2 (5 bases). The germline gives CDR1 SGHTA, CDR2 FQGNSA. The ends were cut back, 5 bases at V and 5 bases at J, with 6 bases in the middle. This CDR3 is 11 amino acids long. CDR3 sequence reads: CASSPGETQYF. The CDR3 coding sequence is TGTGCCAGCAGCCCGGGGGAGACCCAGTACTTC.

The chain couples TRBV5-6 to TRBJ1-1, with 7 nucleotides matching TRBD1. The J segment lost 10 bases and the V segment lost 4 bases, leaving 7 bases of the junction unmatched. Germline V lookup: CDR1 SGHDT, CDR2 YYEEEE. CDR3 length equals 12 residues. The CDR3 bases are TGTGCCAGCAGCCGTCCTTCAGGGGGAGCTTTCTTT. Its protein is CASSRPSGGAFF.

The rearrangement uses TRBV30 and TRBJ2-2; possibly TRBD1 for D (5 bases). The CDR3 is 14 residues long. V was cut by 3 bases and J by 2 bases, with 10 bases left in between. The germline V gene encodes CDR1 GTSNPN and CDR2 SVGIG (reference sequence). This CDR3 is CAWSQDRNTGELFF. In DNA, the CDR3 is TGTGCCTGGAGCCAAGACAGAAACACCGGGGAGCTGTTTTTT.

Points on this clone: Other DNA sequences in the sample encode the same CDR3. V usage is TRBV18 and J usage is TRBJ1-2; TRBD1 might be the D (6 bases). The CDR3 sequence is 13 residues long. The V gene lost 3 bases and the J gene lost 3 bases, with 8 bases spanning the gap. The germline gives CDR1 KGHSH, CDR2 LQKENI. CDR3: CASSPDSDYGYTF. The CDR3 nucleotides read TGTGCCAGCTCACCGGACAGTGACTATGGCTACACCTTC.

Only a few counts were recorded for this clone. This chain links TRBV11-2 with TRBJ1-2; D not certain. This CDR3 spans 13 amino acids. V was cut by 3 bases and J by 3 bases, with 8 bases left in between. The germline V gene has CDR1 SGHAT and CDR2 FQNNGV. The CDR3 region has the DNA TGTGCCAGCAGCTTCGACAAGGACTATGGCTACACCTTC. This translates into CASSFDKDYGYTF.

The chain couples TRBV18 to TRBJ2-1; TRBD2 matches 12 bases. The CDR3 has 14 amino acids. Trimming cost V 5 bases and J 6 bases; bases outside gene matches: 2. The germline V gene has CDR1 KGHSH and CDR2 LQKENI. This chain's CDR3 is CASSWTSGINEQFF. DNA of the CDR3: TGTGCCAGCTCATGGACTAGCGGGATCAATGAGCAGTTCTTC.

This clone was recorded a few times. The rearrangement uses TRBV2 and TRBJ1-1, with D perhaps matching TRBD1 (5 bases). The CDR3 loop spans 13 amino acids. Trimming shortened V by 8 bases and J by 1 base, and 11 bases separated the two germline ends. Germline lookup yields CDR1 SNHLY and CDR2 FYNNEI. The CDR3 DNA reads as TGTGCCAGCGGTAAGGGGCGGAACACTGAAGCTTTCTTT. Protein sequence: CASGKGRNTEAFF.

This clone was recorded at least ten times. The V gene is TRBV15, the J gene TRBJ2-1, with unresolved D. The germline V gene has CDR1 LNHNV and CDR2 YYDKDF (reference sequence). V gave up 0 bases and J gave up 4 bases, with 4 bases separating them. The CDR3 sequence is 13 residues long. CDR3 sequence (DNA): TGTGCCACCAGCAGAGACAGGTACAATGAGCAGTTCTTC. It is translated as CATSRDRYNEQFF.

The chain carries TRBV19 and TRBJ2-7, with 9 bases matching TRBD1. The J segment lost 5 bases and the V segment lost 7 bases, leaving 12 bases of the junction unmatched. There are 15 residues in the CDR3. Germline V gene sequence: CDR1 LNHDA, CDR2 SQIVND (reference sequence). CDR3 residues: CASTKGQGPLHEQYF. Written as DNA, the CDR3 is TGTGCCAGTACCAAGGGACAGGGCCCTCTCCACGAGCAGTACTTC.

V is TRBV21-1 and J is TRBJ2-7; TRBD2 was called by the table and not checked on the DNA. TRBV21-1 is a recognized pseudogene. This CDR3 has 15 amino acids. This CDR3 is CASSKIGGSSVEQYV. The DNA for the CDR3 is TGTGCCAGCAGCAAAATTGGCGGGAGCTCAGTCGAGCAGTACGTC.

V gene TRBV7-9 combines with J gene TRBJ2-3; D may be TRBD2 (5 bases). The CDR3 has 16 residues. Trimming took 2 bases from V and 2 from J, leaving 14 bases between them. The germline V gene has CDR1 SEHNR and CDR2 FQNEAQ (reference sequence). CDR3 DNA: TGTGCCAGCAGCTTACGTGCAGCGGCCCCCACAGATACGCAGTATTTT. This codes for CASSLRAAAPTDTQYF.